This TCR beta chain was sequenced for a study of cytomegalovirus exposure and HLA in healthy donors. Study findings and constraints: TRBV6-2, TRBV6-3 and other indistinguishable V segments were excluded. Through in vitro validation, three CMV-associated chains were shown to be specific for CMV antigens. Across all donors, roughly uniform sequencing depth was an assumption of the presence/absence analyses.

The PCR ran on 60 Vbeta and 13 Jbeta primers. Produced via immunoSEQ multiplex PCR; TCRdb's table is partial and in-frame only. The sample lists approximately 280,000 clones, around nine tenths occurring once. V was pared by 4 bases and J by 11 bases, with 11 bases of the junction left unmatched. Per germline, CDR1 SGHRS and CDR2 YFSETQ. The CDR3 contains 14 residues. With regard to this clone: Its antigen remains unknown.

This receptor was taken from a woman aged 18-30 years in good health and CMV-seronegative. This chain connects TRBV5-1 to TRBJ1-1; TRBD1 matches 10 bases. The sample comprised PBMCs. CDR3 in amino acids: CASSATGGVSKAFF. The CDR3 DNA is TGCGCCAGCAGCGCGACAGGGGGCGTATCGAAGGCTTTCTTT.